A selection of T cell receptor beta chains follows, all from one sample in a study of blood T cell repertoires in COVID-19. The assay was immunoSEQ multiplex PCR, and TCRdb's table has in-frame clones only and misses some. This sample carries 95,000 to 120,000 clones, around nine tenths of them seen once, and the ten largest clones take roughly 8.1%. The sequenced material came from peripheral blood. The source of these receptors is a woman in her 70s who had recovered from COVID-19. Both conserved end residues are part of each CDR3. A D gene is named only where the DNA matches it firmly.

v_call,d_call,j_call,cdr3_aa
TRBV3-1/TRBV3-2,TRBD1,TRBJ2-5,CASSQGTGTGGKTQYF
TRBV21-1,-,TRBJ1-6,CASSKGDRPYNSPLHF
TRBV7-9,-,TRBJ2-7,CASSFVGDFGEQYF
TRBV23-1,TRBD2,TRBJ2-3,CASSQWLAGGSSTDTQYF
TRBV3-1/TRBV3-2,-,TRBJ2-5,CASTPLGNQETQYF
TRBV10-3,-,TRBJ1-5,CAISDHGEGVNQPQHF
TRBV7-2,-,TRBJ2-7,CASSLIFYEQYF
TRBV5-1,TRBD2,TRBJ2-2,CASNPSGGVRELFF
TRBV28,TRBD2,TRBJ2-7,CASDGRANYEQYF
TRBV3-1/TRBV3-2,-,TRBJ2-1,CASSQSAGEQFF
TRBV30,TRBD1,TRBJ2-5,CAWSGDSQETQYF
TRBV6-4,-,TRBJ1-5,CASSPTGGNQPQHF
TRBV29-1,TRBD2,TRBJ2-2,CSVGLAGVSGELFF
TRBV19,-,TRBJ2-3,CASSVTVRGTQYF
TRBV9,TRBD2,TRBJ2-1,CASSVGPGVAGGLEQFF
TRBV7-2,-,TRBJ2-7,CASSATTGSYEQYF
TRBV12-3/TRBV12-4,-,TRBJ1-1,CASTIRRNTEAFF
TRBV7-3,-,TRBJ2-5,CASSPGSKPETQYF
TRBV29-1,-,TRBJ1-2,CSVTGRANYGYTF
TRBV30,-,TRBJ1-1,CAWRDSRTLKGAEAFF
TRBV9,TRBD1,TRBJ2-7,CASSASTRQGGEQYF
TRBV4-1,-,TRBJ1-1,CASSLRGLGTEAFF
TRBV18,TRBD1,TRBJ1-2,CASSGTGQGSFGYTF
TRBV28,TRBD1,TRBJ1-6,CASGNRDRAYNSPLHF
TRBV18,TRBD1,TRBJ2-7,CASSFWGQGAVSSYEQYF
TRBV7-8,TRBD1,TRBJ2-1,CASSLAGGAYNEQFF
TRBV6-5,-,TRBJ2-6,CASRAPPSGANVLTF
TRBV7-9,-,TRBJ2-2,CASSFGAPTGELFF
TRBV6-2/TRBV6-3,-,TRBJ1-5,CASSYRTGNQPQHF
TRBV29-1,TRBD1,TRBJ2-1,CSTRQGIREQFF
TRBV19,-,TRBJ1-2,CASRAGRAPYGYTF
TRBV19,-,TRBJ1-2,CASSRQNYGYTF
TRBV28,-,TRBJ2-5,CASSPTGTGQETQYF
TRBV6-6,-,TRBJ2-7,CASSRYQGGEQYF
TRBV20-1,-,TRBJ1-3,CSASRGLGNTIYF
TRBV6-2/TRBV6-3,TRBD1,TRBJ2-7,CASSYRGQGVDEQYF
TRBV3-1/TRBV3-2,-,TRBJ2-1,CASSQVLPEQFF
TRBV3-1/TRBV3-2,TRBD2,TRBJ2-5,CASSPPGLAVETQYF
TRBV5-1,TRBD1,TRBJ1-3,CASSLGTGPLSGNTIYF
TRBV11-2,TRBD1,TRBJ2-5,CASSLDRGGETQYF
TRBV7-3,-,TRBJ2-2,CASSVTGRTGELFF
TRBV14,-,TRBJ2-7,CASSQGHTYEQYF
TRBV27,-,TRBJ1-1,CASSLLNWGGMNTEAFF
TRBV7-2,-,TRBJ1-6,CASSFMAGENSPLHF
TRBV2,-,TRBJ2-3,CASSGGLLTDTQYF
TRBV5-1,-,TRBJ2-2,CASSLEQSTGELFF
TRBV27,TRBD1,TRBJ1-2,CASSFVGTGRGGYGYTF
TRBV30,TRBD1,TRBJ1-1,CAWSLSDREAFF
TRBV19,-,TRBJ1-5,CASSLGLNNQPQHF
TRBV4-3,TRBD2,TRBJ2-7,CASSQDLLAAPYEQYF
TRBV5-1,TRBD1,TRBJ1-2,CASSSGQVGYGYTF
TRBV18,-,TRBJ1-1,CASSPYIGSVGTEAFF
TRBV7-9,-,TRBJ1-1,CASSPTIGAMNTEAFF